The rows below give T cell receptor beta chains drawn from one sample of a study of T cell responses to AZD1222 COVID-19 vaccine. Assay: immunoSEQ multiplex PCR; the TCRdb copy retains only in-frame clones and omits some. In the table there are some 280,000 clones, almost 95% of which are singletons. Source: peripheral blood, taken 28 days after the second AZD1222 dose. The receptor set was obtained from an adult who received the AZD1222 COVID-19 vaccine. The CDR3 runs from the conserved cysteine through the conserved F or W. Each record gives: V gene, clone size, D gene, J gene, CDR3 protein, CDR3 DNA. A D gene is named only where the DNA matches it firmly. Clone size is not always given. Where it is, it says once, few, many or a class for expanded clones.

>TRBV10-3|NA|NA|TRBJ1-5
CAISESTRQGGNQPQHF
TGTGCCATCAGTGAGTCGACTCGGCAGGGAGGCAATCAGCCCCAGCATTTT
>TRBV29-1|few|NA|TRBJ2-7
CSVEGGEESSNEQYF
TGCAGCGTTGAAGGGGGGGAGGAGTCCTCTAACGAGCAGTACTTC
>TRBV28|NA|NA|TRBJ1-1
CASSLEDMNTEAFF
TGTGCCAGCAGTTTAGAGGACATGAACACTGAAGCTTTCTTT
>TRBV3-1/TRBV3-2|NA|NA|TRBJ1-2
CASSQGGGQPYGYTF
TGTGCCAGCAGCCAAGGAGGAGGACAGCCATATGGCTACACCTTC
>TRBV5-1|NA|TRBD2|TRBJ2-3
CASSLAVAGGSDTQYF
TGCGCCAGCAGCTTGGCGGTAGCGGGGGGATCAGATACGCAGTATTTT
>TRBV4-3|NA|NA|TRBJ2-1
CASSQERGSNEQFF
TGCGCCAGCAGCCAAGAGAGGGGTTCGAATGAGCAGTTCTTC
>TRBV5-8|NA|NA|TRBJ2-1
CASSPTPYRDVINEQFF
TGTGCCAGCAGCCCAACCCCTTACAGGGACGTGATCAATGAGCAGTTCTTC
>TRBV7-8|NA|NA|TRBJ1-3
CASSLATRTALSGDTIYF
TGTGCCAGCAGCTTAGCGACAAGGACCGCTCTCTCGGGAGACACCATATATTTT
>TRBV7-9|NA|NA|TRBJ1-1
CASSPGRVEAFF
TGTGCCAGCAGTCCCGGGCGGGTTGAAGCTTTCTTT
>TRBV10-3|NA|NA|TRBJ1-2
CAISEGLYGYTF
TGTGCCATCAGTGAGGGGTTATATGGCTACACCTTC
>TRBV28|NA|NA|TRBJ2-1
CASTSHNSYNEQFF
TGTGCCAGCACCTCCCACAACTCCTACAATGAGCAGTTCTTC
>TRBV4-1|NA|NA|TRBJ2-2
CASSQIGSAGELFF
TGCGCCAGCAGCCAAATAGGGTCGGCCGGGGAGCTGTTTTTT
>TRBV4-1|once|TRBD1|TRBJ1-6
CASSMTGEGSPLHF
TGCGCCAGCAGCATGACAGGGGAAGGTTCACCCCTCCACTTT
>TRBV6-5|NA|NA|TRBJ1-2
CASSFTGNGYTF
TGTGCCAGCAGTTTTACAGGGAATGGCTACACCTTC
>TRBV5-1|NA|NA|TRBJ1-2
CASSADYNYGYTF
TGCGCCAGTTCCGCCGATTATAACTATGGCTACACCTTC
>TRBV7-9|NA|NA|TRBJ2-7
CASSVQGTYEQYF
TGTGCCAGCAGCGTCCAGGGGACCTACGAGCAGTACTTC
>TRBV9|NA|NA|TRBJ2-2
CASSVEAPNTGELFF
TGTGCCAGCAGCGTAGAGGCACCGAACACCGGGGAGCTGTTTTTT
>TRBV6-5|NA|NA|TRBJ1-2
CASSRWANGYTF
TGTGCCAGCAGTAGGTGGGCTAATGGCTACACCTTC
>TRBV5-5|NA|NA|TRBJ1-1
CASSLAEGTIAEAFF
TGTGCCAGCAGCTTGGCGGAGGGAACAATCGCTGAAGCTTTCTTT
>TRBV5-4|once|NA|TRBJ2-3
CASSLGRDTQYF
TGTGCCAGCAGCTTGGGAAGGGATACGCAGTATTTT
>TRBV30|NA|NA|TRBJ2-1
CAWRRDNNEQFF
TGTGCCTGGAGACGGGACAACAATGAGCAGTTCTTC
>TRBV10-3|NA|NA|TRBJ2-2
CAISENWDTGELFF
TGTGCCATCAGTGAGAATTGGGACACCGGGGAGCTGTTTTTT
>TRBV10-3|NA|TRBD2|TRBJ2-2
CAIRGLADTGELFF
TGTGCCATCAGGGGACTAGCGGACACCGGGGAGCTGTTTTTT
>TRBV28|NA|NA|TRBJ1-2
CASSLSMNYGYTF
TGTGCCAGCAGTTTATCAATGAACTATGGCTACACCTTC
>TRBV29-1|NA|NA|TRBJ1-1
CSDADTGPNTEAFF
TGCAGCGACGCGGATACAGGGCCTAACACTGAAGCTTTCTTT
>TRBV19|NA|NA|TRBJ1-1
CASSIGQGEAFF
TGTGCCAGTAGTATTGGGCAGGGCGAAGCTTTCTTT